A selection of T cell receptor beta chains follows, all from one sample in a study of cytotoxic CD8 clonotypes in ibrutinib-treated CLL. Assay used: immunoSEQ multiplex PCR; TCRdb lists only in-frame clones, some missing. The sample includes about 130,000 clones, roughly three quarters seen only once; the top ten take about 5%. The source was PBMCs, collected after 24 months of ibrutinib treatment. These receptors all come from a human donor with chronic lymphocytic leukemia. Each CDR3 is given with its conserved first and last residue. A D gene is named only where the DNA matches it firmly. The listing skips clone size in some rows; elsewhere it reads once, few, many or a size class.

- TRBJ2-7 TRBD1 TRBV19 TGTGCCAGCCGACAGGGCAGATCCTACGAGCAGTACTTC CASRQGRSYEQYF
- TRBJ2-1 - TRBV10-3 TGTGCCTCCTCGGGGGGCAGTGAGCAGTTCTTC CASSGGSEQFF
- TRBJ1-2 - TRBV28 TGTGCCAGCAGGGCTGGGGCCAACTATGGCTACACCTTC CASRAGANYGYTF
- TRBJ1-5 TRBD1 TRBV7-8 TGTGCCAGCAGCGCCGGGACAGGGGGGAATCAGCCCCAGCATTTT CASSAGTGGNQPQHF
- TRBJ1-1 - TRBV28 TGTGCCAGCTACCCTGGGGGGCTAGTCACTGAAGCTTTCTTT CASYPGGLVTEAFF
- TRBJ1-3 TRBD1 TRBV15 TGTGCCACCAGCAGAGATCGACAGGGAGGAAACACCATATATTTT CATSRDRQGGNTIYF
few TRBJ1-6 - TRBV6-1 TGTGCCAGCAGTGCCCAGGGGCCTGATAATTCACCCCTCCACTTT CASSAQGPDNSPLHF
- TRBJ2-1 - TRBV19 TGTGCCAGTAGTCCCATACAGACCCGGGGTGACAATGAGCAGTTCTTC CASSPIQTRGDNEQFF
once TRBJ1-5 - TRBV28 TGTGCCAGCAGTCTACCACAGGGTCGGGGCAATCAGCCCCAGCATTTT CASSLPQGRGNQPQHF
- TRBJ1-4 - TRBV7-2 TGTGCCAGCAGCCCAAGGACGGCGGGTGGGCTGTTTTTT CASSPRTAGGLFF
- TRBJ1-1 - TRBV30 TGTGCCTCCCACAGGACCCCGAACACTGAAGCTTTCTTT CASHRTPNTEAFF
- TRBJ1-2 - TRBV7-2 TGTGCCAGCAGCTTTGGGGGCGGGGATGGCTACACCTTC CASSFGGGDGYTF
few TRBJ2-7 - TRBV7-2 TGTGCCAGCAGCCCCTGGGGGTCGGGGTACGAGCAGTACTTC CASSPWGSGYEQYF
many TRBJ2-3 - TRBV7-2 TGTGCCAGCAGCGCCTACGGGGATACGCAGTATTTT CASSAYGDTQYF
- TRBJ2-1 - TRBV21-1 TGTGCCAGCAGCAGAGGCTGGCCCCGGGGGGATGAGCAGTTCTTC CASSRGWPRGDEQFF
- TRBJ2-1 TRBD2 TRBV6-6 TGTGCCAGCGGCCCTAGCGGGGGGCATGAGCAGTTCTTC CASGPSGGHEQFF
- TRBJ1-2 TRBD1 TRBV27 TGTGCCAGCCAGGGGGCGCTAGGAAGGGGGGCCTATGGCTACACCTTC CASQGALGRGAYGYTF
- TRBJ2-3 - TRBV7-8 TGTGCCAGCAGCCCCAGACCGGACACAGATACGCAGTATTTT CASSPRPDTDTQYF
- TRBJ1-6 - TRBV9 TGTGCCAGCAGCCCCCACGGGGGCTCCTATAATTCACCCCTCCACTTT CASSPHGGSYNSPLHF
- TRBJ1-1 - TRBV7-3 TGTGCCAGCAGCCCCGGGCATCAGAACACTGAAGCTTTCTTT CASSPGHQNTEAFF
few TRBJ1-5 TRBD1 TRBV19 TGTGCCAGTAACCGAGGGGGCGACAATCAGCCCCAGCATTTT CASNRGGDNQPQHF
- TRBJ2-7 - TRBV7-2 TGTGCCAGCAGCTTAGTTGGGGACTACGAGCAGTACTTC CASSLVGDYEQYF
- TRBJ1-1 - TRBV6-5 TGTGCCAGCAGTTATTGGCCGAACACTGAAGCTTTCTTT CASSYWPNTEAFF
- TRBJ2-7 TRBD1 TRBV11-2 TGTGCCAGCAGCTTGGGACAGGGGAGACCCCAGTACTTC CASSLGQGRPQYF
- TRBJ1-6 - TRBV30 TGTGCCTGGAGTGTGGGCCTGGGTAATTCACCCCTCCACTTT CAWSVGLGNSPLHF
- TRBJ2-7 - TRBV28 TGTGCCAGCAGTTTGGGGACACCCGCCTACGAGCAGTACTTC CASSLGTPAYEQYF
- TRBJ2-1 TRBD2 TRBV6-5 TGTGCCAGCAGTTACTTTTCCCGGCTGGGAGGGAATGAGCAGTTCTTC CASSYFSRLGGNEQFF
- TRBJ1-3 - TRBV10-3 TGTGCCACCCGACCGGACTCTGGAAACACCATATATTTT CATRPDSGNTIYF
- TRBJ2-5 - TRBV6-5 TGTGCCAGCACCCCTTCGGGGCCACAAGAGACCCAGTACTTC CASTPSGPQETQYF
once TRBJ2-5 TRBD2 TRBV30 TGTGCCTGGAGCCTAACTAGCGCGGAGACCCAGTACTTC CAWSLTSAETQYF
few TRBJ1-1 - TRBV7-7 TGTGCCATAGGGGGGCCACACGCTTTCTTT CAIGGPHAFF
- TRBJ2-5 TRBD1 TRBV11-3 TGTGCCAGCAGCCCAGGGGGACAACAAGAGACCCAGTACTTC CASSPGGQQETQYF
- TRBJ2-6 TRBD1 TRBV9 TGTGCCAGCAGCGTAGCTGGACAGGCCCATTCTGGGGCCAACGTCCTGACTTTC CASSVAGQAHSGANVLTF
- TRBJ2-1 TRBD1 TRBV18 TGTGCCAGCTCACCGGAACAGGGGTTTCCTGAGCAGTTCTTC CASSPEQGFPEQFF
- TRBJ1-1 - TRBV7-9 TGTGCCAGCAGCTCCATCGACACTGAAGCTTTCTTT CASSSIDTEAFF
once TRBJ2-7 TRBD2 TRBV27 TGTGCCAGCAGTTTACTCGCCCGGGGGGGGCTTCCCCCCTACGAGCAGTACTTC CASSLLARGGLPPYEQYF
- TRBJ2-7 TRBD1 TRBV28 TGTGCCAGCAGTTTATCCCGGGACAGGGAAACCTACGAGCAGTACTTC CASSLSRDRETYEQYF
- TRBJ2-4 TRBD1 TRBV18 TGTGCCAGCTCACCAGGACAGGGTATAGACATTCAGTACTTC CASSPGQGIDIQYF
- TRBJ1-1 - TRBV30 TGTGCCTGGAGTGTGGGGGGTGAAGCTTTCTTT CAWSVGGEAFF
few TRBJ1-2 - TRBV29-1 TGCAGCGTTGAAGACCCAAGAGGTGGCTACACCTTC CSVEDPRGGYTF
few TRBJ2-5 TRBD1 TRBV18 TGTGCCAGCTCACCAATGCCAGGGGGCGCATCGAAGACCCAGTACTTC CASSPMPGGASKTQYF
- TRBJ2-2 - TRBV27 TGTGCCAGCAGTTTGTTCGGGCAGATCCTCACCGGGGAGCTGTTTTTT CASSLFGQILTGELFF
- TRBJ2-2 - TRBV18 TGTGCCAGCTCACCGGGCCAGGACACCGGGGAGCTGTTTTTT CASSPGQDTGELFF
- TRBJ2-5 TRBD2 TRBV15 TGTGCCACCAGCAGAGCCCCTAGGACTAGCGGGCAGGAGACCCAGTACTTC CATSRAPRTSGQETQYF
- TRBJ2-3 TRBD1 TRBV5-1 TGCGCCAGCAGCTTCCACGGACAGGGAGACACAGATACGCAGTATTTT CASSFHGQGDTDTQYF
- TRBJ1-2 - TRBV28 TGTGCCAGCAGTTTAGGGGGGTTTGGCTACACCTTC CASSLGGFGYTF
- TRBJ2-1 TRBD1 TRBV9 TGTGCCAGCAGCACCCCCCGACAGGGATTCTACAATGAGCAGTTCTTC CASSTPRQGFYNEQFF
- TRBJ1-4 - TRBV28 TGTGCCAGCAGTACAGGGCTGTCCAATGAAAAACTGTTTTTT CASSTGLSNEKLFF
- TRBJ2-4 - TRBV29-1 TGCAGCGTTGTTTCCACCCTAGCCAAAAACATTCAGTACTTC CSVVSTLAKNIQYF